This T cell receptor (beta chain) was identified during a study of shared clonotypes between healthy human individuals. About this clone: Its antigen is unidentified.

Overall study results and limits: Sample collection involved blood only; tissue repertoires are likely different.

Genomic DNA from each subset was divided evenly over several immunoSEQ plates. Researchers sequenced unsorted PBMC DNA using ten immunoSEQ deep assay plates. Authors' processing steps: ImmunoSEQ junction-only sequences lacked quality scores, so their filtering differed. This table comes from immunoSEQ multiplex PCR, and its TCRdb copy is limited to in-frame clones, with some not included. V and J calls and clone size are as listed in that table; D and trimming were resolved from the DNA. The sample has hundreds of thousands of clones; around 77% are singletons. Sequencing used PBMCs. This receptor was taken from a woman in her forties in good health. Some clones in this sample may be carry-over from other donors' samples.

The CDR3 is CASSQESPAGSGRPPEQYF. The CDR3 DNA reads TGCGCCAGCAGCCAAGAATCCCCCGCCGGAAGCGGGAGGCCCCCCGAGCAGTACTTC. The J gene is TRBJ2-7, the V gene TRBV4-1, with TRBD2 matching over 9 bases. CDR1 is MGHRA and CDR2 is YSYEKL in the germline V gene. Germline trimming cut 0 bases from V and 6 bases from J; bases unmatched to any gene: 18. This CDR3 spans 19 amino acids.